These T cell receptor beta chains were read from a single sample in a study of cytomegalovirus exposure and HLA in healthy donors. The repertoire was sequenced with immunoSEQ multiplex PCR; TCRdb's copy has only in-frame clones and lacks some. This repertoire shows approximately 130,000 clones, approximately 10% found once; its top ten account for 6.5% to 8.5%. Sequenced material: PBMCs. The origin of the receptors is a woman aged 35 to 49 in good health and CMV-seropositive. Both conserved end residues are part of each CDR3. Fields, in order: V gene, D gene, J gene, clone size, CDR3 DNA, CDR3 protein. D genes are given only for firm matches. Not every row has a clone size; where given, it reads once, few, many or a size class.

V: TRBV18
D: -
J: TRBJ1-4
size: once
DNA: TGTGCCAGCTCACCACAGTCAGGTGGTGAAAAACTGTTTTTT
CDR3: CASSPQSGGEKLFF

V: TRBV19
D: -
J: TRBJ2-5
size: -
DNA: TGTGCCAGTAGTGCCCCACGGGACATAGACCAAGAGACCCAGTACTTC
CDR3: CASSAPRDIDQETQYF

V: TRBV6-5
D: -
J: TRBJ2-7
size: few
DNA: TGTGCCAGCAGTTATGGGCAGGGAGGCGAGCAGTACTTC
CDR3: CASSYGQGGEQYF

V: TRBV10-3
D: TRBD1
J: TRBJ1-5
size: -
DNA: TGTGCCATCAGTAAGGGACAGGGTGGCAATCAGCCCCAGCATTTT
CDR3: CAISKGQGGNQPQHF

V: TRBV5-1
D: -
J: TRBJ2-7
size: -
DNA: TGCGCCAGCAGCCCTACAGGGCGCGAGCAGTACTTC
CDR3: CASSPTGREQYF

V: TRBV13
D: TRBD1
J: TRBJ1-2
size: -
DNA: TGTGCCAGCAGCCGGGACAGGGACTATGGCTACACCTTC
CDR3: CASSRDRDYGYTF

V: TRBV5-1
D: -
J: TRBJ1-1
size: few
DNA: TGCGCCAGCAGCTTGGCCCTAGGCCCTGAAGCTTTCTTT
CDR3: CASSLALGPEAFF

V: TRBV19
D: -
J: TRBJ1-3
size: -
DNA: TGTGCCAGTAGTTGGGGCAAACCGACGCTCTCTGGAAACACCATATATTTT
CDR3: CASSWGKPTLSGNTIYF

V: TRBV4-3
D: -
J: TRBJ1-4
size: few
DNA: TGCGCCAGCAGCCCCTCGTCTCATACATCGGTTGGTGAGGATGAAAAACTGTTTTTT
CDR3: CASSPSSHTSVGEDEKLFF

V: TRBV18
D: -
J: TRBJ1-1
size: few
DNA: TGTGCCAGCTCAAAGCAGGTGAAGGACACTGAAGCTTTCTTT
CDR3: CASSKQVKDTEAFF

V: TRBV10-3
D: -
J: TRBJ2-5
size: few
DNA: TGTGCCATCAGTGAGTCCAGGGGTCAGGAGACCCAGTACTTC
CDR3: CAISESRGQETQYF

V: TRBV6-1
D: -
J: TRBJ1-6
size: few
DNA: TGTGCCAGCAGTGAAACGCGGGGGAGCTCCTATAATTCACCCCTCCACTTT
CDR3: CASSETRGSSYNSPLHF

V: TRBV29-1
D: TRBD1
J: TRBJ1-2
size: -
DNA: TGCAGCGTTGAACAGGGGGTCAGGGGCTACACCTTC
CDR3: CSVEQGVRGYTF

V: TRBV29-1
D: TRBD1
J: TRBJ1-1
size: -
DNA: TGCAGCGGCGGGGACAGGTACACTGAAGCTTTCTTT
CDR3: CSGGDRYTEAFF

V: TRBV6-6
D: TRBD1
J: TRBJ2-7
size: -
DNA: TGTGCCAGCAGTTACGGGACAGTAGACTCCTACGAGCAGTACTTC
CDR3: CASSYGTVDSYEQYF

V: TRBV5-1
D: -
J: TRBJ2-7
size: few
DNA: TGCGCCAGCAGCTCGGGACTTCTATGGGAGGAGCAGTACTTC
CDR3: CASSSGLLWEEQYF

V: TRBV4-1
D: -
J: TRBJ2-7
size: -
DNA: TGCGCCAGCAGCCAATCGCCAGGAGGGCTTTTCAGTGGCGAGCAGTACTTC
CDR3: CASSQSPGGLFSGEQYF